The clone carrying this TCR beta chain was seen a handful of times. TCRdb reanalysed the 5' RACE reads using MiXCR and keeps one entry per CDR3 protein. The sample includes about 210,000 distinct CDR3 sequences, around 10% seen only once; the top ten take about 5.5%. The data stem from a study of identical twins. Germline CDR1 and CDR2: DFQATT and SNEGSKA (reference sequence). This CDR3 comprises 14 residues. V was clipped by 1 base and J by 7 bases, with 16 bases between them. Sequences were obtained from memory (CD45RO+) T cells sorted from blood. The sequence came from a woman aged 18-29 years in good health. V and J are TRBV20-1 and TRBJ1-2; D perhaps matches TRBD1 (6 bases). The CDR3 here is CSARVGQGRGGYTF. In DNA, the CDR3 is TGCAGTGCTAGAGTAGGGCAGGGGAGGGGTGGCTACACCTTC.